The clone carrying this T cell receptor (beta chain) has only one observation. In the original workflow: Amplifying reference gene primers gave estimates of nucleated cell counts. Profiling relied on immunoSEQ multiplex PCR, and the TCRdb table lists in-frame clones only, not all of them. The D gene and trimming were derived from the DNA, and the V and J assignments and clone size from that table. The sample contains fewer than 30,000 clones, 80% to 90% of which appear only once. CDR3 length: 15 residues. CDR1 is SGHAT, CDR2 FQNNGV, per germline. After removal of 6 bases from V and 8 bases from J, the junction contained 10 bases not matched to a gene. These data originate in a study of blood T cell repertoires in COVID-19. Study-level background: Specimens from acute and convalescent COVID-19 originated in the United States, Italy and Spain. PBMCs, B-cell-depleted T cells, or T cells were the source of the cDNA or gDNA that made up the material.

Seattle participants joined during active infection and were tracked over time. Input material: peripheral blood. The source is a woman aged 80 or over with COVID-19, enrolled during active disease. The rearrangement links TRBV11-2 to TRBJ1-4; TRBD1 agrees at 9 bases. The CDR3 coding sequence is TGTGCCAGCAGTCCCTCGACAGGGGGACGAGAAAAACTGTTTTTT. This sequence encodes CASSPSTGGREKLFF.